This T cell receptor (beta chain) was recovered during a study of blood T cell repertoires in COVID-19. Study-wide background: T cells, B-cell-depleted T cells, or PBMCs supplied cDNA or gDNA.

This clone was seen ten or more times. Authors' methods: By means of reference gene primer amplification, nucleated cell counts were estimated. Using immunoSEQ multiplex PCR, the repertoire was profiled, and TCRdb retains in-frame clones only, with some absent. D and trimming come from the DNA, and the V and J calls and clone size come from that table. The sample lists about 130,000 clones; approximately 80% were seen once. This CDR3 has 16 amino acids. The clonotype comes from a woman of 80 years or more with acute or convalescent COVID-19. The sample consisted of peripheral blood. The chain combines TRBV21-1 with TRBJ1-5; no check of the table's D call, TRBD1, against the DNA was made. TRBV21-1 is described as a pseudogene. The CDR3 sequence is CASSKETGANNQPQHF. The CDR3 DNA sequence: TGTGCCAGCAGCAAAGAAACAGGGGCGAACAATCAGCCCCAGCATTTT.